This T cell receptor beta chain was sequenced for a study of T cell clones after liver transplantation. About the research overall: Immunosuppression withdrawal was tried within 2 years after liver transplantation in this trial. Study observations and caveats: Conclusions were preliminary, with small, heterogeneous patient groups.

Losses at the gene ends were 5 bases for V and 2 bases for J; bases not matched to a gene: 7. The CDR3 consists of 16 residues. Germline V gene sequence: CDR1 SGHVS, CDR2 FQNEAQ. As to this clone: Its antigen is undetermined.

Measured with immunoSEQ multiplex PCR; TCRdb has only the in-frame clones, and not every one. The table shows 85,000 to 110,000 clones, with under 90% occurring only once. V gene TRBV7-8 combines with J gene TRBJ2-1, with 9 bases lining up with TRBD2. The origin of this receptor is a human patient who received a liver transplant. Some T cells may be graft donor cells. Sequenced here: CD4+ T cells from blood, sampled around 49 months after liver transplant. CDR3 protein: CASSPQRGDPYNEQFF. In DNA, the CDR3 is TGTGCCAGCAGCCCACAGCGGGGGGACCCCTACAATGAGCAGTTCTTC.